The 25 T cell receptor beta chains in this list originate from one sample, sequenced in a study of T cell repertoires in cytomegalovirus infection. Their specific antigens are unknown. MiXCR was run by TCRdb on the reads, yielding one entry per CDR3 protein. The sample lists approximately 1,000,000 distinct CDR3 sequences, around a third seen once, with around 15% in the top ten. Source: cultured CD8+ T cells from PBMCs, taken from culture after CMV antigen stimulation. These receptors all come from a human donor in good health (CMV status not recorded). Some clones in this sample may be carry-over from other donors' samples.

The chain employs TRBV4-3 and TRBJ2-3; TRBD2 matches 9 bases. This CDR3 has 16 amino acids. V trimming: 4 bases; J trimming: 0 bases; junction bases outside the gene matches: 5. CDR1 is LGHNA and CDR2 is YSLEER in the germline V gene. The CDR3 DNA is TGCGCCAGCAGCCTTTTTCTAGCGGGGAGCACAGATACGCAGTATTTT. It specifies CASSLFLAGSTDTQYF.

J is TRBJ1-2 and V is TRBV5-4; TRBD1 matches 7 bases. In germline, CDR1 is SGHNT, CDR2 YYREEE (reference sequence). Trimming cost V 1 base and J 8 bases; bases outside gene matches: 5. CDR3 size: 13 residues. DNA of the CDR3: TGTGCCAGCAGCTTGATCCAGGGGGACGGCTACACCTTC. This sequence encodes CASSLIQGDGYTF.

This rearrangement joins TRBV27 to TRBJ2-7, with 13 nucleotides matching TRBD2. The CDR3 is 17 residues long. Germline CDR1 and CDR2: MNHEY and SMNVEV (reference sequence). In nucleotides, the CDR3 is TGTGTCAGCTCTCCCTACGCACCTGGACTAGCGGGGGTCGAGCAGTACGTC. It encodes CVSSPYAPGLAGVEQYV.

V is TRBV15 and J is TRBJ2-1; TRBD1 aligns across 10 bases. The CDR3 length is 17 residues. CDR1 LNHNV and CDR2 YYDKDF come from the germline V gene (reference sequence). V lost 1 base and J lost 6; bases outside the gene matches: 9. CDR3 amino acids: CATSRGLDRGQSNEQFF. The CDR3 DNA reads TGTGCCACCAGCAGAGGCTTAGACAGGGGGCAAAGCAATGAGCAGTTCTTC.

Comment on this clonotype: At one boundary the junction diverges from the germline segment, which might be a read error. The chain carries TRBV7-6 and TRBJ2-5; 7 bases align to TRBD1. This CDR3 region has 14 residues. Germline values: CDR1 SGHVS, CDR2 FNYEAQ. The CDR3 bases are TGTGACAGCAGACCGGACAGGCTCCAAGAGACCCAGTACTTC. The encoded protein is CDSRPDRLQETQYF.

This clonotype was seen more than once but under ten times. The J gene is TRBJ1-2, the V gene TRBV7-2; D is possibly TRBD1 (5 bases). This CDR3 is 13 amino acids long. CDR1 is SGHTA and CDR2 is FQGNSA in the germline V gene. V was clipped by 3 bases and J by 7 bases, with 12 bases between them. The CDR3 nucleotides are TGTGCCAGCAGCTTTATAGGGGCCTCTGGCTACACCTTC. It is translated as CASSFIGASGYTF.

This clonotype appeared a few times. The chain links TRBV7-9 to TRBJ2-5; possibly TRBD1 or TRBD2 for D (7 bases each). CDR1 is SEHNR, CDR2 FQNEAQ, per germline (reference sequence). The V gene lost 7 bases and the J gene lost 3 bases, with 15 bases spanning the gap. The length of the CDR3 is 14 residues. The CDR3 region is CASNEGGTEETQYF. As DNA, the CDR3 is TGTGCCAGCAACGAGGGGGGGACAGAAGAGACCCAGTACTTC.

This clonotype was seen many times. The rearrangement uses TRBV11-1 and TRBJ2-6; D may be TRBD1 (5 bases). From germline, CDR1 is SGHAT and CDR2 FQDESV (reference sequence). Trimming cost V 10 bases and J 0 bases, with 13 bases left between them. The CDR3 is 15 residues long. CDR3 nucleotide sequence: TGTGCCACAGGACAAGGCGACTCTGGGGCCAACGTCCTGACTTTC. Translated: CATGQGDSGANVLTF.

The V gene is TRBV7-6, the J gene TRBJ1-2; D gene ambiguous. Germline lookup yields CDR1 SGHVS and CDR2 FNYEAQ. Trimming pared 1 base from V and 10 bases from J, leaving 10 bases between. There are 12 residues in the CDR3. CDR3 in amino acids: CASSLGGGDYTF. Written as DNA, the CDR3 is TGTGCCAGCAGCTTAGGGGGTGGGGACTACACCTTC.

This clonotype has more than one count but fewer than ten. The chain links TRBV27 to TRBJ2-7, with 8 nucleotides matching TRBD2. Germline V gene sequence: CDR1 MNHEY, CDR2 SMNVEV (reference sequence). This CDR3 is 14 amino acids long. V gave up 5 bases and J gave up 4 bases; unmatched junction bases: 7. The CDR3: CASSPGRAIYEQYF. As DNA, the CDR3 is TGTGCCAGCAGTCCCGGGAGGGCAATTTACGAGCAGTACTTC.

This clonotype was detected a few times. Given a much more abundant clone one base away, this may be a read error. This rearrangement joins TRBV11-3 to TRBJ2-5; D unclear. CDR3 length: 13 amino acids. CDR1 and CDR2 (germline): SGHNT, YENEEA. V lost 3 bases to trimming and J lost 2 bases, with 7 bases between them. The chain's CDR3 is CASSFNNQETQYF. The DNA of the CDR3 is TGTGCCAGCAGCTTTAACAATCAAGAGACCCAGTACTTC. Filled out from reference TRBV11-3 and TRBJ2-5, the complete variable domain reads EAGVVQSPRYKIIEKKQPVAFWCNPISGHNTLYWYLQNLGQGPELLIRYENEEAVDDSQLPKDRFSAERLKGVDSTLKIQPAELGDSAVYLCASSFNNQETQYFGPGTRLLVL.

A few counts support this clonotype. The CDR3 spells CASSWGLAGGSSYNEQFF. CDR3 sequence (DNA): TGTGCCAGCAGTTGGGGACTAGCGGGGGGGAGCTCCTACAATGAGCAGTTCTTC. The chain recombines TRBV6-6 with TRBJ2-1; TRBD2 matches 16 bases. There are 18 residues in the CDR3. Germline-derived CDR1 and CDR2 are MNHNY and SVGAGI (reference sequence). Losses at the gene ends were 4 bases for V and 0 bases for J; bases not matched to a gene: 3.

This clonotype was counted a few times. This sequence joins TRBV20-1 and TRBJ1-2; D is undetermined. V gave up 1 base and J gave up 7 bases, with 7 bases separating them. Germline CDR1 and CDR2: DFQATT and SNEGSKA (reference sequence). CDR3 length: 11 residues. CDR3 in DNA: TGCAGTGCTAGAGGAGGTCGTGGCTACACCTTC. Amino acid sequence: CSARGGRGYTF.

The sample holds a few counts of this clonotype. The rearrangement links TRBV6-5 to TRBJ2-7, with D possibly being TRBD2 (6 bases). CDR3 length: 15 residues. V shed 5 bases and J shed 2 bases, with 16 bases lying between them. The germline V gene encodes CDR1 MNHEY and CDR2 SVGAGI. CDR3 sequence: CASSPKNLAPYEQYV. The CDR3 DNA is TGTGCCAGCAGTCCTAAAAATCTAGCGCCCTACGAGCAGTACGTC.

This clonotype was observed a few times. V is TRBV27 and J is TRBJ2-5, with 8 bases lining up with TRBD2. Germline V gene data show CDR1 as MNHEY and CDR2 as SMNVEV (reference sequence). The CDR3 loop spans 12 amino acids. Trimming cost V 9 bases and J 4 bases; bases outside gene matches: 4. The CDR3 DNA sequence: TGTGCCAGTAGCGGGGAGGGAGAGACCCAGTACTTC. Translated, it gives CASSGEGETQYF.

This clonotype showed up just a few times. The chain couples TRBV10-2 to TRBJ2-2; 10 bases agree with TRBD2. The CDR3 extends over 17 amino acids. V trimming: 6 bases; J trimming: 1 base; junction bases outside the gene matches: 8. CDR1 is WSHSY, CDR2 SAAADI, per germline. CDR3 in DNA: TGCGCCAGCAGCCTGAATAGCGGGGGGATGAACACCGGGGAGCTGTTTTTT. Its translation: CASSLNSGGMNTGELFF.

There are many counts of this clonotype. The chain couples TRBV7-2 to TRBJ2-7, with TRBD2 matching 14 bases. The CDR3 covers 16 residues. Trimming at V came to 1 base and at J to 4 bases, leaving 3 bases not matched to a gene. Per germline, CDR1 SGHTA and CDR2 FQGNSA. CDR3 bases: TGTGCCAGCAGCTTAGGTTGGACTAGCGGGGGGTACGAGCAGTACGTC. Translation: CASSLGWTSGGYEQYV.

This clonotype was recorded at least ten times. This rearrangement joins TRBV7-6 to TRBJ2-2, with D hard to call. CDR3 size: 16 residues. CDR1 is SGHVS, CDR2 FNYEAQ, per germline. V was clipped by 0 bases and J by 0 bases, with 8 bases between them. CDR3 nucleotides: TGTGCCAGCAGCTTAGCTTTACCCGCGAACACCGGGGAGCTGTTTTTT. Its translation is CASSLALPANTGELFF.

The gene calls are TRBV20-1 and TRBJ1-1; D is possibly TRBD1 (6 bases). V was clipped by 6 bases and J by 7 bases, with 18 bases between them. Germline lookup yields CDR1 DFQATT and CDR2 SNEGSKA (reference sequence). This CDR3 is 13 amino acids long. The CDR3 region is CSAKPPGVGEAFF. The CDR3 bases are TGCAGTGCCAAACCCCCAGGGGTCGGTGAAGCTTTCTTT.

This clonotype was detected a few times. The chain is built from TRBV18 and TRBJ2-3; TRBD2 matches at 7 bases. V trimming: 7 bases; J trimming: 0 bases; junction bases outside the gene matches: 7. The CDR3 consists of 15 residues. Germline CDR1 and CDR2: KGHSH and LQKENI. CDR3 bases: TGTGCCAGCTGTCGAACGCGGGGGAGCACAGATACGCAGTATTTT. Its translation is CASCRTRGSTDTQYF.

The sample holds a few counts of this clonotype. The chain links TRBV4-2 to TRBJ1-5, with TRBD1 as a possible D gene (5 bases). Germline V gene data show CDR1 as LGHNA and CDR2 as YNFKEQ. The CDR3 is made up of 15 amino acids. V shed 1 base and J shed 7 bases, with 14 bases lying between them. The DNA for the CDR3 is TGTGCCAGCAGCCAAGTAGAGGGGCCGGGGCAGCCCCAGCATTTT. Protein: CASSQVEGPGQPQHF.

The J gene is TRBJ2-3, the V gene TRBV9; D may be TRBD2 (7 bases). The CDR3 covers 16 residues. Trimming took off 6 bases at V and 2 bases at J, with 19 bases between the two ends. The germline CDR1 and CDR2 sequences are SGDLS and YYNGEE. CDR3 nucleotide sequence: TGTGCCAGCACCCTGGGGGGGGGCCGCCCCACAGATACGCAGTATTTT. Translated, it gives CASTLGGGRPTDTQYF.

This clonotype was seen a few times. This chain uses TRBV7-6 with TRBJ2-5; a possible D gene is TRBD2 (5 bases). This CDR3 comprises 16 residues. The germline gives CDR1 SGHVS, CDR2 FNYEAQ. The V end lost 0 bases, the J end lost 1 base, and 12 bases lay between the germline ends. The DNA for the CDR3 is TGTGCCAGCAGCTTAGCCGGGCGGAGGACCCAAGAGACCCAGTACTTC. Translating it yields CASSLAGRRTQETQYF.

This chain's CDR3 is CASSSNTQETQYF. The CDR3 nucleotides read TGTGCCAGCAGTTCTAATACTCAAGAGACCCAGTACTTC. V and J are TRBV28 and TRBJ2-5; D not resolved. This CDR3 spans 13 amino acids. V lost 4 bases to trimming and J lost 2 bases, with 8 bases between them. Per the germline V gene, CDR1 is MDHEN and CDR2 is SYDVKM.

The V and J genes are TRBV5-1 and TRBJ2-3; D gene uncertain. Germline V gene data show CDR1 as SGHRS and CDR2 as YFSETQ. The CDR3 has 11 amino acids. Trimming removed 6 bases at V and 4 bases at J, with 6 bases between. The CDR3 nucleotides read TGCGCCAGCAACGGTCCAGATACGCAGTATTTT. This encodes CASNGPDTQYF.